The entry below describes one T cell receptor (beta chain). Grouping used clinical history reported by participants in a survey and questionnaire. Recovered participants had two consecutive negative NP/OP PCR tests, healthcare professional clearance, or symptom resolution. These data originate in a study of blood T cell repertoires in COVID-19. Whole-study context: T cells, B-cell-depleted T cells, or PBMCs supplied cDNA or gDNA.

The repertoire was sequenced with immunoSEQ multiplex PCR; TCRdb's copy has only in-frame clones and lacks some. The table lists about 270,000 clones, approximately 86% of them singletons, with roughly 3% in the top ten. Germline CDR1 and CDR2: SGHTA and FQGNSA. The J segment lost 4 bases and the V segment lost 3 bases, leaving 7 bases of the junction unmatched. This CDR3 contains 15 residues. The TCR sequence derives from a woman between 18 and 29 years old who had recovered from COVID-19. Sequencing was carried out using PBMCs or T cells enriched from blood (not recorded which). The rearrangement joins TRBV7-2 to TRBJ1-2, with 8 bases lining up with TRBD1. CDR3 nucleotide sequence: TGTGCCAGCAGCTTGGACAGGGCGACCCGCTATGGCTACACCTTC. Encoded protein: CASSLDRATRYGYTF.